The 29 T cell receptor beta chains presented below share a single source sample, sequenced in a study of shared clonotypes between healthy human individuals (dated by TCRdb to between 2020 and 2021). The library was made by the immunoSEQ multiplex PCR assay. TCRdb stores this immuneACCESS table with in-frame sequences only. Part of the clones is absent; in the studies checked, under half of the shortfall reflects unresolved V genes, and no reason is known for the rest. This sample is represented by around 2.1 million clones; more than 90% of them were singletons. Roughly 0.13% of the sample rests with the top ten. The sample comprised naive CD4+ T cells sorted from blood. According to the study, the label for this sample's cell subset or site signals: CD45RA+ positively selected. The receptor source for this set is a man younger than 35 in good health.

The CDR3 here is CASSPRTGRDEKLFF. CDR3 DNA sequence: TGTGCCAGCAGCCCTCGGACAGGGCGGGATGAAAAACTGTTTTTT. The chain is built from TRBV11-2 and TRBJ1-4, with TRBD1 matching over 8 bases. CDR1 is SGHAT, CDR2 FQNNGV, per germline. CDR3 length: 15 amino acids. With V trimmed by 5 bases and J by 6 bases, 8 bases remained unmatched.

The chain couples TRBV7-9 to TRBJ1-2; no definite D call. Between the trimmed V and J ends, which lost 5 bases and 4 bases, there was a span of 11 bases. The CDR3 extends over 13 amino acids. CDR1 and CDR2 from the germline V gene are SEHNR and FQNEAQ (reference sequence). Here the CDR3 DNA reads TGTGCCAGCAGCCACGAGTCTCCCTATGGCTACACCTTC. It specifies CASSHESPYGYTF.

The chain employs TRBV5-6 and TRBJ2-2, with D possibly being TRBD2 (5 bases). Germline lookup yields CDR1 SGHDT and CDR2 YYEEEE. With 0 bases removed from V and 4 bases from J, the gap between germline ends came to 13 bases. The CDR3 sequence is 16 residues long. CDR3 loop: CASSLGLADFTGELFF. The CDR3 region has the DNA TGTGCCAGCAGCTTGGGTCTAGCTGACTTCACCGGGGAGCTGTTTTTT.

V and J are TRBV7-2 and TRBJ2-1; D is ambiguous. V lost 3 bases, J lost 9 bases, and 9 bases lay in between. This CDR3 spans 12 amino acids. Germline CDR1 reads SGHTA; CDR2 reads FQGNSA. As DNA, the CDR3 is TGTGCCAGCAGCTTGGGTGGGTTTGAGCAGTTCTTC. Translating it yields CASSLGGFEQFF.

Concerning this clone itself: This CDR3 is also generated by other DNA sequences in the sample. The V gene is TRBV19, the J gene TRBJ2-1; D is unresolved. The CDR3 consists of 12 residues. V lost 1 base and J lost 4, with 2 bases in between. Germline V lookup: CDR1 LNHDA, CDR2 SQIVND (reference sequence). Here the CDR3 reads CASSIVYNEQFF. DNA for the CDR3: TGTGCCAGTAGTATAGTATACAATGAGCAGTTCTTC.

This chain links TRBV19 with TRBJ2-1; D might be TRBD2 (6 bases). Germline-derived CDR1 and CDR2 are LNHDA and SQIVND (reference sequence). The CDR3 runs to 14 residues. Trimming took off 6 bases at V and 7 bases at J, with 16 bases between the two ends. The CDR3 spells CASSEQEGLNEQFF. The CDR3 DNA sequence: TGTGCCAGTAGCGAACAGGAGGGCCTAAATGAGCAGTTCTTC.

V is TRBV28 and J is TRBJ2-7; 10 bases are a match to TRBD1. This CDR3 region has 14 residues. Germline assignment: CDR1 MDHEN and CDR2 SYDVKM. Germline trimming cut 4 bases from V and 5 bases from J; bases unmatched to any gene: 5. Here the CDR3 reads CASSSGTGVDEQYF. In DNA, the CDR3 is TGTGCCAGCAGTTCCGGGACAGGGGTAGACGAGCAGTACTTC.

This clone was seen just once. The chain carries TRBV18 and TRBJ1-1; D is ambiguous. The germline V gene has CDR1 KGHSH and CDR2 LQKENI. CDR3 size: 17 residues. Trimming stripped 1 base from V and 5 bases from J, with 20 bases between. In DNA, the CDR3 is TGTGCCAGCTCACCACTACGAGATCTGATTATGAGGACTGAAGCTTTCTTT. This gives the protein CASSPLRDLIMRTEAFF.

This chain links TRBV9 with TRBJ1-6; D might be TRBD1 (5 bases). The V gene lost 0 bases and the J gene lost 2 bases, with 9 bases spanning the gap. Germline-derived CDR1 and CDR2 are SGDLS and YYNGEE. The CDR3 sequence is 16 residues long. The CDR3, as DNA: TGTGCCAGCAGCGTAGGTGTGGACACCTATAATTCACCCCTCCACTTT. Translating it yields CASSVGVDTYNSPLHF. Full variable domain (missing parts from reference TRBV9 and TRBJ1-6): DSGVTQTPKHLITATGQRVTLRCSPRSGDLSVYWYQQSLDQGLQFLIQYYNGEERAKGNILERFSAQQFPDLHSELNLSSLELGDSALYFCASSVGVDTYNSPLHFGNGTRLTVT.

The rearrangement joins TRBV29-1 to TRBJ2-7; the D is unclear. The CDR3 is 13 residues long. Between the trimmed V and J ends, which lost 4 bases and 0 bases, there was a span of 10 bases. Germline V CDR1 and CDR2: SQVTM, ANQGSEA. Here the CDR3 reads CSVGSVSSYEQYF. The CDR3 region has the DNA TGCAGCGTTGGGTCCGTGAGCTCCTACGAGCAGTACTTC.

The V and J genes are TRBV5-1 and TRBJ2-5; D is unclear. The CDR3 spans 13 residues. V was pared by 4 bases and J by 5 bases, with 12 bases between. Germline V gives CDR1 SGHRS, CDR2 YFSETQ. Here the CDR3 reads CASSTVPAETQYF. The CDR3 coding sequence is TGCGCCAGCAGCACGGTCCCCGCGGAGACCCAGTACTTC.

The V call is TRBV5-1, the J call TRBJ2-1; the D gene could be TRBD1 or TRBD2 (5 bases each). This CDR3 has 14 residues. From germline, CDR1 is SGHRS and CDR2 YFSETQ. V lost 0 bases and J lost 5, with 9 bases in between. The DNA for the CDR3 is TGCGCCAGCAGCTTGGTCCTGGGGGACAATGAGCAGTTCTTC. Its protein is CASSLVLGDNEQFF.

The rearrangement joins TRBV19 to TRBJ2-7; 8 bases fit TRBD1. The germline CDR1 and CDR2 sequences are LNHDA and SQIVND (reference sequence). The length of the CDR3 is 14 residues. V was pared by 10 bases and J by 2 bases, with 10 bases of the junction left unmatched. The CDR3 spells CATSRTGLAYEQYF. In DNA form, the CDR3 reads TGTGCCACCAGTCGGACAGGGCTAGCCTACGAGCAGTACTTC.

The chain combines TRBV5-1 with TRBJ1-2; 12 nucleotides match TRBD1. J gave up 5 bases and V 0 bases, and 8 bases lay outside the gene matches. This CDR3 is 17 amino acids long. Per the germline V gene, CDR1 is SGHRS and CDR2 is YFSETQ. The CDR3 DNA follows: TGCGCCAGCAGCTTGGGCGGGACAGGGGGCCTCGGGTATGGCTACACCTTC. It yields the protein CASSLGGTGGLGYGYTF.

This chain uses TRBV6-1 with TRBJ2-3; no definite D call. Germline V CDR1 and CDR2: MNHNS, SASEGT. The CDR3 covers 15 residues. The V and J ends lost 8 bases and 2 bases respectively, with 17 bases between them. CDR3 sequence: CASEVRITYTDTQYF. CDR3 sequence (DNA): TGTGCCAGCGAGGTCCGCATCACTTACACAGATACGCAGTATTTT.

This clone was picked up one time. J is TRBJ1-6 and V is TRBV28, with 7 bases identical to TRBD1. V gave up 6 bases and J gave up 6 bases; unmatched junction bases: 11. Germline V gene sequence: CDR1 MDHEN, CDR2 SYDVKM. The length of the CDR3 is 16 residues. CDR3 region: CASSSPTGRTNSPLHF. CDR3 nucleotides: TGTGCCAGCAGCTCCCCGACAGGGAGGACTAATTCACCCCTCCACTTT.

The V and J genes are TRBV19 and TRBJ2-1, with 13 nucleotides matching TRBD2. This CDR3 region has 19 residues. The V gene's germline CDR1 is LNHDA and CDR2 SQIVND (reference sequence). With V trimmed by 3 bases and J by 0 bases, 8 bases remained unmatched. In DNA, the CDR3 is TGTGCCAGTAGTATCTTCACTAGCGGGAGGGGTAGCTCCTACAATGAGCAGTTCTTC. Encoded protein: CASSIFTSGRGSSYNEQFF.

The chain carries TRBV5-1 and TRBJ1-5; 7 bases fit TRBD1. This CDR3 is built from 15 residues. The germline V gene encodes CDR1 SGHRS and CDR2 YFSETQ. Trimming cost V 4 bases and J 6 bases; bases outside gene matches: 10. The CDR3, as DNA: TGCGCCAGCAGCGAGGACAGGTCTAGGGGTCAGCCCCAGCATTTT. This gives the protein CASSEDRSRGQPQHF.

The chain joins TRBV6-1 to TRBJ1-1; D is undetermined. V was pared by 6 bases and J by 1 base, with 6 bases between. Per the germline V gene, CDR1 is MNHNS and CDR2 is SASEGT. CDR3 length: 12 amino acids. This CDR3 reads CASRVGNTEAFF. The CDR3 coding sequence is TGTGCCAGCAGGGTGGGGAACACTGAAGCTTTCTTT.

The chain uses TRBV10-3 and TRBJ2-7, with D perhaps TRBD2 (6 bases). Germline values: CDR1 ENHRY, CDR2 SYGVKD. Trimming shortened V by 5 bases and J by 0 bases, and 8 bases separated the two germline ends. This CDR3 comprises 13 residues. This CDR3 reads CAISMTSSYEQYF. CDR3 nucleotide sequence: TGTGCCATCAGTATGACTAGCTCCTACGAGCAGTACTTC.

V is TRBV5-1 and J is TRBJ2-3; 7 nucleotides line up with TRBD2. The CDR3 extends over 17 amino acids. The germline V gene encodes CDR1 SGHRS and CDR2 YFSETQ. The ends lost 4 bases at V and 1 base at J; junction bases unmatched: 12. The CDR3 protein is CASSRGTNRLGTDTQYF. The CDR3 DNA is TGCGCCAGCAGCCGGGGGACTAACCGATTGGGCACAGATACGCAGTATTTT.

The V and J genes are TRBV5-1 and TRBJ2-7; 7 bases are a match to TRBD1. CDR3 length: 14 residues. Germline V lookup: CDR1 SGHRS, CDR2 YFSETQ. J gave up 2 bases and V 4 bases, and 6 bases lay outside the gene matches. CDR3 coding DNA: TGCGCCAGCAGCCAAGGACAGGTCCCCTACGAGCAGTACTTC. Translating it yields CASSQGQVPYEQYF.

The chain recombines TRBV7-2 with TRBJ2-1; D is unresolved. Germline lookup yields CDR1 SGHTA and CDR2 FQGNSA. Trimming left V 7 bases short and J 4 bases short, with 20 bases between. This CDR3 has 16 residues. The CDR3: CASTYIPVWGYNEQFF. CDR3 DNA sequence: TGTGCCAGCACCTACATTCCAGTTTGGGGATACAATGAGCAGTTCTTC.

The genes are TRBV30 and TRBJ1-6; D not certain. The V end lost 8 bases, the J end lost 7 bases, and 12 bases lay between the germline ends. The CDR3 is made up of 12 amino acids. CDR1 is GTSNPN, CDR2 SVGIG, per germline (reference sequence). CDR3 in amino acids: CAADLGNSPLHF. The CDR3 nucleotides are TGTGCCGCGGACCTGGGGAATTCACCCCTCCACTTT.

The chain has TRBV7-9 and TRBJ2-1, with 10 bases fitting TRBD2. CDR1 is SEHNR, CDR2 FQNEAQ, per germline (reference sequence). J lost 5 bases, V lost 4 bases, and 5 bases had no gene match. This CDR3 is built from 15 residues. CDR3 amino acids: CASSSGLAVNNEQFF. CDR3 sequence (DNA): TGTGCCAGCAGCTCCGGACTAGCGGTAAACAATGAGCAGTTCTTC. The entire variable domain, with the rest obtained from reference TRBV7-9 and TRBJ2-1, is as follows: DTGVSQNPRHKITKRGQNVTFRCDPISEHNRLYWYRQTLGQGPEFLTYFQNEAQLEKSRLLSDRFSAERPKGSFSTLEIQRTEQGDSAMYLCASSSGLAVNNEQFFGPGTRLTVL.

The CDR3 loop is CASSLAPGRGTGHTEAFF. The DNA for the CDR3 is TGTGCCAGCAGCTTGGCCCCAGGGAGGGGGACAGGGCACACTGAAGCTTTCTTT. The chain couples TRBV5-5 to TRBJ1-1; 9 positions match TRBD1. Per germline, CDR1 SGHKS and CDR2 YYEKEE (reference sequence). V was clipped by 0 bases and J by 3 bases; unmatched bases: 12. The length of the CDR3 is 18 residues. The whole variable domain, filled in from reference TRBV5-5 and TRBJ1-1, reads DAGVTQSPTHLIKTRGQQVTLRCSPISGHKSVSWYQQVLGQGPQFIFQYYEKEERGRGNFPDRFSARQFPNYSSELNVNALLLGDSALYLCASSLAPGRGTGHTEAFFGQGTRLTVV.

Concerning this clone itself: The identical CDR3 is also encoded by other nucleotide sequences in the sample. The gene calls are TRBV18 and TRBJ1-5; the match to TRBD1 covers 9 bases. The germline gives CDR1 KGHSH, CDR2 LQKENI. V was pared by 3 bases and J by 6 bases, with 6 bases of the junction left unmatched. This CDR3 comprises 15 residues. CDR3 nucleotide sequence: TGTGCCAGCTCACCCGTACAGGGGGCAGGTCAGCCCCAGCATTTT. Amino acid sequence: CASSPVQGAGQPQHF.

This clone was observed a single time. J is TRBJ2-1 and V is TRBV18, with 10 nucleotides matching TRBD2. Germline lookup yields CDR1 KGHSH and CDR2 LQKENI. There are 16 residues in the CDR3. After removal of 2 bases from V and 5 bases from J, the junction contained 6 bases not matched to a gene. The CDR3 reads CASSPSIGTSDNEQFF. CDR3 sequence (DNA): TGTGCCAGCTCACCAAGTATCGGGACTAGCGACAATGAGCAGTTCTTC.

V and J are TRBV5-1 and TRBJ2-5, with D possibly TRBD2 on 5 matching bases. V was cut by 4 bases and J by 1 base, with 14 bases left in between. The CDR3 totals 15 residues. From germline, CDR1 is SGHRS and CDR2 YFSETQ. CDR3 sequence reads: CASSHYRGPQETQYF. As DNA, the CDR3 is TGCGCCAGCAGCCATTACCGAGGGCCCCAAGAGACCCAGTACTTC. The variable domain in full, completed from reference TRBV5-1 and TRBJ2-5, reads KAGVTQTPRYLIKTRGQQVTLSCSPISGHRSVSWYQQTPGQGLQFLFEYFSETQRNKGNFPGRFSGRQFSNSRSEMNVSTLELGDSALYLCASSHYRGPQETQYFGPGTRLLVL.